This T cell receptor (beta chain) was sequenced for a study of T-cell reconstitution after alpha-beta-depleted transplantation in children (TCRdb year 2016). Regarding the research as a whole: T-cell immune reconstitution after TCRalphabeta/CD19-depleted allogeneic hematopoietic cell transplantation in children was quantitatively tracked in the study by means of TCR repertoire profiling.

The full study reports these points: Apparently early alphabetaT-cell count recovery about two months after transplant reportedly relied on only several hundred rapidly expanded clones derived from non-depleted graft cells. Over the following months the frequencies of hyperexpanded clones went down, and after one year T-cell counts and TCRbeta diversity were mostly credited to newly produced T cells. In some patients, the high TCRbeta diversity seen at day 60 was put down to recipient T cells and intrathymic progenitors that had survived conditioning.

This clonotype was seen many times. What antigen it recognizes has not been identified. No qualities accompany the bases; no much larger clone lies one base away. This specimen's treatment or condition label, interpreted: allogeneic hematopoietic cell transplantation with graft depleted of TCRalphabeta T cells and CD19 B cells. The children who served as transplant recipients had been given grafts of TCRalphabeta/CD19-depleted allogeneic hematopoietic cells. The germline V gene specifies SGHRS as CDR1 and YFSETQ as CDR2. V loses 2 bases at its end and J loses 4 bases; junction bases beyond the gene matches: 7. There are 16 amino acids in the CDR3, from cysteine to phenylalanine inclusive. Here the CDR3 DNA is all that survives: 48 bases in frame from base 1. Libraries were prepared through PCR. The run used an Illumina HiSeq 2500. TCR libraries were prepared with molecular barcoding, using unique molecular identifiers to normalize TCRbeta repertoire quantification. Using fastp trimming at Q25 and MiXCR clonotype assembly, TCRdb reanalyzed the public sequencing data and kept in-frame beta chains. Entries are consolidated by CDR3 protein sequence, retaining the most common genes and DNA. This sample holds about 190,000 distinct CDR3 sequences; roughly 10% were observed only once. The ten largest clonotypes hold about 12% of the sample.

The TCR originated in a boy aged 2 to 10 with acute myeloid leukemia, due to receive a stem cell transplant. This material consisted of PBMCs, taken before TCRalphabeta/CD19-depleted stem cell transplant. Recombination joined TRBV5-1 with TRBJ2-1; 9 bases in the junction line up with TRBD2. This receptor has the CDR3 CASSFLAGIGYNEQFF. Read as DNA, the sequence is TGCGCCAGCAGCTTCCTAGCGGGGATTGGGTACAATGAGCAGTTCTTC.